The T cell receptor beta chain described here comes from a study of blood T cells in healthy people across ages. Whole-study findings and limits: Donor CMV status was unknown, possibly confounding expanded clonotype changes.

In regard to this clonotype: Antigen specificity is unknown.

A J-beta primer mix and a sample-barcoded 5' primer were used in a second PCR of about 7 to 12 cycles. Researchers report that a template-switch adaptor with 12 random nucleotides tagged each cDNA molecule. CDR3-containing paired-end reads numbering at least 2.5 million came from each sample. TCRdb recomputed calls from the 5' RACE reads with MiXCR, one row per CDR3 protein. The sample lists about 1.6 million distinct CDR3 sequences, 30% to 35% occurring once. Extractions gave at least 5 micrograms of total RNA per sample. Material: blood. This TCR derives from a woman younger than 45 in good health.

DNA for the CDR3: TGTGCCAGCAGCCGGGGACAGAGTCTCTCCTACGAGCAGTACTTC. Protein product: CASSRGQSLSYEQYF. The chain carries TRBV6-5 and TRBJ2-7; 7 bases fit TRBD1. Per the germline V gene, CDR1 is MNHEY and CDR2 is SVGAGI. V trimming: 6 bases; J trimming: 0 bases; junction bases outside the gene matches: 8. The CDR3 has 15 residues.